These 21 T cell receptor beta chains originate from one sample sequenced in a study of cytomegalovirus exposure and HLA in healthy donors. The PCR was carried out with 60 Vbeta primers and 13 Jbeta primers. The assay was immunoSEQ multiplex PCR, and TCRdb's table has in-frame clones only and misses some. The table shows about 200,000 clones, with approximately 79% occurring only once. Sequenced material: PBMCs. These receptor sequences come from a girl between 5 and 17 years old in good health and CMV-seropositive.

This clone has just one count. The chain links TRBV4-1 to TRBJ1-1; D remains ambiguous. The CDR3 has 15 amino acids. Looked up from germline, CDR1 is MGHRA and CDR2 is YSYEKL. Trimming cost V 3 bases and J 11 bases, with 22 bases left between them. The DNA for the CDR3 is TGCGCCAGCAGCCATTTGGCGCCAGGTAATAGTGCCGCTTTCTTT. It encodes CASSHLAPGNSAAFF.

The CDR3 coding sequence is TGTGCCAGCAGCTTAGCCTTCGAGGTACTAGATACGCAGTATTTT. Residues: CASSLAFEVLDTQYF. The chain recombines TRBV11-3 with TRBJ2-3, with no clear D. CDR3 length equals 15 residues. V was shortened by 1 base and J by 5 bases, with 13 bases between the two germline ends. Germline V CDR1 and CDR2: SGHNT, YENEEA.

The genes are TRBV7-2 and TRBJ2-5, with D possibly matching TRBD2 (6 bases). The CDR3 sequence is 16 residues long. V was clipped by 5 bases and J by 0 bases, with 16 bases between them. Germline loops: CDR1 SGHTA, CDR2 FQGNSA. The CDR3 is CASSPRTTLYQETQYF. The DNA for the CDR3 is TGTGCCAGCAGCCCGCGGACTACTCTGTACCAAGAGACCCAGTACTTC.

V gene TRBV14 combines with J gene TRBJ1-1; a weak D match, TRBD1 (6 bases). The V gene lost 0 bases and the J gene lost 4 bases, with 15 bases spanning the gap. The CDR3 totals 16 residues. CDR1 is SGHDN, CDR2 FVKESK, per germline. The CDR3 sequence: CASSQDRGGWSTEAFF. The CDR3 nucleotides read TGTGCCAGCAGCCAAGATCGGGGGGGCTGGAGCACTGAAGCTTTCTTT. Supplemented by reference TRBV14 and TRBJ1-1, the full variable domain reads EAGVTQFPSHSVIEKGQTVTLRCDPISGHDNLYWYRRVMGKEIKFLLHFVKESKQDESGMPNNRFLAERTGGTYSTLKVQPAELEDSGVYFCASSQDRGGWSTEAFFGQGTRLTVV.

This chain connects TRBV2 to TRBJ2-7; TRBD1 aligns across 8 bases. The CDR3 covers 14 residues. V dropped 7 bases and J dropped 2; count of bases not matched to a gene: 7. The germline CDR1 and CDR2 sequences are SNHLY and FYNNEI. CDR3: CASNPGGSAYEQYF. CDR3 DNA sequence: TGTGCCAGCAACCCAGGGGGCTCAGCCTACGAGCAGTACTTC.

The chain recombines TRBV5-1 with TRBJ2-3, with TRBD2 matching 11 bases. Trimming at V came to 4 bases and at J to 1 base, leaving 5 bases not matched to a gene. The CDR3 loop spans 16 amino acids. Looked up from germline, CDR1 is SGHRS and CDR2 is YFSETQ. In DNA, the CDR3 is TGCGCCAGCAGCCTTTCGACTAGCGGGGGCACAGATACGCAGTATTTT. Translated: CASSLSTSGGTDTQYF. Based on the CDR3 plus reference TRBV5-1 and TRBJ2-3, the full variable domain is KAGVTQTPRYLIKTRGQQVTLSCSPISGHRSVSWYQQTPGQGLQFLFEYFSETQRNKGNFPGRFSGRQFSNSRSEMNVSTLELGDSALYLCASSLSTSGGTDTQYFGPGTRLTVL.

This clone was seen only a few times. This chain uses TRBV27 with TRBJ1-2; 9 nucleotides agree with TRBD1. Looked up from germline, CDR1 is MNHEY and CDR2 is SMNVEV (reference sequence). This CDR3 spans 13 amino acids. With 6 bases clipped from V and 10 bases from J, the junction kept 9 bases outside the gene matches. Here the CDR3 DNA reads TGTGCCAGCAGCGCCGGGACAGGGATGTACTACACCTTC. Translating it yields CASSAGTGMYYTF.

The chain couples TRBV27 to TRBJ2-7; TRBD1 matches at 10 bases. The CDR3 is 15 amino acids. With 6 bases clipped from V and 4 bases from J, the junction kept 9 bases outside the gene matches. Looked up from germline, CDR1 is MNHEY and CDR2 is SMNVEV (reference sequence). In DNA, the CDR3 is TGTGCCAGCAGGACCTCCGGGACAGGGGCTTACGAGCAGTACTTC. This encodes CASRTSGTGAYEQYF.

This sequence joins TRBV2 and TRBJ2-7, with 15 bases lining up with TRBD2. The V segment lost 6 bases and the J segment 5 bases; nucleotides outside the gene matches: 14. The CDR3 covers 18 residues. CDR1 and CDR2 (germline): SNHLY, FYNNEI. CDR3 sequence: CASSHEDWTSGGANEQYF. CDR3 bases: TGTGCCAGCAGCCACGAGGATTGGACTAGCGGGGGGGCAAACGAGCAGTACTTC.

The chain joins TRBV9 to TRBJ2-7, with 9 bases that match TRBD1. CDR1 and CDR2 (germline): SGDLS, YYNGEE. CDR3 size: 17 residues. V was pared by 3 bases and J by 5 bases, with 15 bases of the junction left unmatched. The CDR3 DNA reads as TGTGCCAGCAGCGCGACGATAGACGACAGGGGGGACGACGAGCAGTACTTC. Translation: CASSATIDDRGDDEQYF.

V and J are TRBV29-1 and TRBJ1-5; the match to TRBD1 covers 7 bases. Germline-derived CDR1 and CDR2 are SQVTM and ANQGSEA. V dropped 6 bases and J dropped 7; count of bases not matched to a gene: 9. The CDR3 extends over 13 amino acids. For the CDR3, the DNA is TGCAGCGTGAGTACAGGGGTAGGGCAGCCCCAGCATTTT. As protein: CSVSTGVGQPQHF.

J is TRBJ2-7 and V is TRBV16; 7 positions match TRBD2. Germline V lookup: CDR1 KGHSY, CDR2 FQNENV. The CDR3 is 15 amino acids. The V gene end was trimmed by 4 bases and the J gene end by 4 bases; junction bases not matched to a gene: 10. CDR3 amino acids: CASSPQRGSSYEQYF. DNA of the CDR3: TGTGCCAGCAGCCCTCAGCGGGGAAGTTCTTACGAGCAGTACTTC.

CDR3: CASSQTGLPGNTIYF. CDR3 coding DNA: TGCGCCAGCAGCCAGACAGGCCTCCCTGGAAACACCATATATTTT. The V and J genes are TRBV4-1 and TRBJ1-3; perhaps TRBD1 as D (6 bases). This CDR3 is built from 15 residues. The germline V and J ends were trimmed by 3 bases and 2 bases, with 11 bases remaining between them. The V gene's germline CDR1 is MGHRA and CDR2 YSYEKL.

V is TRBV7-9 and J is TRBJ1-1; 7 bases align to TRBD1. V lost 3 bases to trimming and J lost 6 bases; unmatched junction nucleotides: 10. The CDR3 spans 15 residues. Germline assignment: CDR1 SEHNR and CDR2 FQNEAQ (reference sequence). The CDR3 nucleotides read TGTGCCAGCAGCTTTACACAGGGGCGCAGCTCTGAAGCTTTCTTT. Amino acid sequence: CASSFTQGRSSEAFF.

CDR3 DNA: TGTGCCAGCAGCTTCCGACTCGACTCCTACGAGCAGTACTTC. This encodes CASSFRLDSYEQYF. The V gene is TRBV5-4, the J gene TRBJ2-7; D unclear. The CDR3 contains 14 residues. Germline V gives CDR1 SGHNT, CDR2 YYREEE (reference sequence). With 2 bases removed from V and 0 bases from J, the gap between germline ends came to 9 bases.

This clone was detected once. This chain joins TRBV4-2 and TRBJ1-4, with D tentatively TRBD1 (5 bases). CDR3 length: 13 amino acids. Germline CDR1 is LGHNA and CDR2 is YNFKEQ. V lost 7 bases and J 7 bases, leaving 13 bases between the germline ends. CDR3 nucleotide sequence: TGTGCCAGCACAACCCCGGGGGGTGAAAAACTGTTTTTT. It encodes CASTTPGGEKLFF.

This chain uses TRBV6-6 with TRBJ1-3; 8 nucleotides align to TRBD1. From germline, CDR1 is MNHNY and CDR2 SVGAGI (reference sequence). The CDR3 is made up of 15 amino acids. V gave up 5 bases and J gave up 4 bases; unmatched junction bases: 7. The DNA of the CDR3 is TGTGCCAGCAGTGCCACCGGGACAGGAGGAAACACCATATATTTT. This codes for CASSATGTGGNTIYF.

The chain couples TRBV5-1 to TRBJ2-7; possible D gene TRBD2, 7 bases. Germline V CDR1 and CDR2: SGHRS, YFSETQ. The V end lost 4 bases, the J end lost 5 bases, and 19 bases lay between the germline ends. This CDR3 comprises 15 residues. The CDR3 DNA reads TGCGCCAGCAGCCCCCAGGGGAGGGGGGAGGACGAGCAGTACTTC. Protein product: CASSPQGRGEDEQYF.

In nucleotides, the CDR3 is TGTGCCAGCAGTCCCGACAGAAATACCTACGAGCAGTACTTC. The encoded protein is CASSPDRNTYEQYF. V gene TRBV27 combines with J gene TRBJ2-7, with a tentative D call TRBD1 (5 bases). Germline CDR1 reads MNHEY; CDR2 reads SMNVEV (reference sequence). Trimming removed 5 bases from V and 2 bases from J, with 13 bases in between. The CDR3 length is 14 residues.

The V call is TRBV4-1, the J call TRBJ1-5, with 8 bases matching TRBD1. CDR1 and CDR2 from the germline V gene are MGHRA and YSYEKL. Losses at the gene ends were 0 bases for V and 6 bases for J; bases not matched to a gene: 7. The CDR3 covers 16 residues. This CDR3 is CASSQEPGGGCQPQHF. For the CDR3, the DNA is TGCGCCAGCAGCCAAGAGCCAGGGGGCGGATGTCAGCCCCAGCATTTT.

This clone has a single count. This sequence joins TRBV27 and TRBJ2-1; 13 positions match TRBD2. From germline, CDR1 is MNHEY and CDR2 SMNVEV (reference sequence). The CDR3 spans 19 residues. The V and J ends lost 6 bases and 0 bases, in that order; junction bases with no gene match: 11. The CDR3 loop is CASSPTSGGRYPSYNEQFF. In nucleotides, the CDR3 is TGTGCCAGCAGCCCGACTAGCGGGGGGCGCTATCCCTCCTACAATGAGCAGTTCTTC.